These 28 T cell receptor beta chains originate from one sample sequenced in a study of OX40 agonist ivuxolimab in advanced cancers. Measured with immunoSEQ multiplex PCR; TCRdb has only the in-frame clones, and not every one. The table lists about 97,000 clones, less than 90% of them singletons. This specimen was CD4+ or CD8+ T cells sorted from blood, taken in a trial of the OX40 agonist ivuxolimab. The receptors were sampled from an adult with an advanced solid tumor such as melanoma, head and neck, liver or kidney cancer.

The chain carries TRBV11-2 and TRBJ1-1; D is uncertain. Trimming took off 9 bases at V and 0 bases at J, with 17 bases between the two ends. Germline loops: CDR1 SGHAT, CDR2 FQNNGV. The CDR3 extends over 15 amino acids. In nucleotides, the CDR3 is TGTGCCAGGGTCAGCCGACGGCCCATGAACACTGAAGCTTTCTTT. Translation: CARVSRRPMNTEAFF.

This chain links TRBV7-3 with TRBJ2-5, with TRBD1 identical over 7 bases. Germline-derived CDR1 and CDR2 are SGHTA and FQGTGA. The CDR3 totals 15 residues. Trimming took 5 bases from V and 5 from J; bases not matched to a gene: 11. This CDR3 reads CASSQQGYVLETQYF. DNA of the CDR3: TGTGCCAGCAGCCAACAGGGGTATGTGTTGGAGACCCAGTACTTC.

The chain is built from TRBV4-3 and TRBJ1-2; 9 nucleotides align to TRBD1. The J segment lost 7 bases and the V segment lost 7 bases, leaving 7 bases of the junction unmatched. The CDR3 is 13 amino acids. CDR1 and CDR2 from the germline V gene are LGHNA and YSLEER. The CDR3 loop reads CASTPGQGFGYTF. For the CDR3, the DNA is TGCGCCAGCACCCCGGGACAGGGATTTGGCTACACCTTC.

This clone was detected once. The rearrangement links TRBV18 to TRBJ1-4; the D is unclear. Deletions cut 2 bases from V and 7 bases from J, with 17 bases between. CDR3 length equals 16 residues. The germline gives CDR1 KGHSH, CDR2 LQKENI. The CDR3 reads CASSPKSHVGSEKLFF. In nucleotides, the CDR3 is TGTGCCAGCTCACCAAAATCCCATGTAGGAAGTGAAAAACTGTTTTTT.

The genes are TRBV18 and TRBJ1-1; 9 nucleotides align to TRBD1. V shed 2 bases, J shed 5 bases, and the junction held 9 bases outside the gene matches. Germline V CDR1 and CDR2: KGHSH, LQKENI. The CDR3 runs to 16 residues. This CDR3 is CASSPRTGEVRTEAFF. As DNA, the CDR3 is TGTGCCAGCTCACCAAGGACAGGGGAAGTAAGAACTGAAGCTTTCTTT.

The gene calls are TRBV5-8 and TRBJ1-1; possibly TRBD1 for D (5 bases). This CDR3 comprises 14 residues. Deletions cut 7 bases from V and 1 base from J, with 14 bases between. Germline CDR1 and CDR2: SGHTS and YDEGEE. As DNA, the CDR3 is TGTGCCAGCGGAAACAGGCTTGCGAACACTGAAGCTTTCTTT. This encodes CASGNRLANTEAFF.

A few counts support this clone. The genes are TRBV5-4 and TRBJ1-2, with TRBD1 as a possible D gene (6 bases). This CDR3 has 13 amino acids. Trimming removed 0 bases at V and 7 bases at J, with 10 bases between. Germline lookup yields CDR1 SGHNT and CDR2 YYREEE (reference sequence). CDR3 loop: CASSLGQVFGYTF. CDR3 sequence (DNA): TGTGCCAGCAGCTTGGGACAGGTTTTTGGCTACACCTTC.

The CDR3 DNA is TGTGCCAGCAGTTACTCGATCCAGCGGAGTGGCAATGAGCAGTTCTTC. Encoded protein: CASSYSIQRSGNEQFF. This chain links TRBV6-5 with TRBJ2-1, with D possibly matching TRBD2 (5 bases). The germline V and J ends were trimmed by 0 bases and 6 bases, with 15 bases remaining between them. The V gene's germline CDR1 is MNHEY and CDR2 SVGAGI. CDR3 length: 16 amino acids.

V and J are TRBV27 and TRBJ2-5; D remains ambiguous. Germline CDR1 reads MNHEY; CDR2 reads SMNVEV (reference sequence). V shed 8 bases and J shed 5 bases, with 15 bases lying between them. The CDR3 runs to 13 residues. Here the CDR3 reads CASSRSRLETQYF. For the CDR3, the DNA is TGTGCCAGCTCGAGGAGTAGGCTTGAGACCCAGTACTTC.

The chain combines TRBV6-5 with TRBJ2-6; tentatively, D is TRBD1 (6 bases). Trimming left V 3 bases short and J 0 bases short, with 9 bases between. Germline V gene data show CDR1 as MNHEY and CDR2 as SVGAGI. This CDR3 has 16 residues. The CDR3 reads CASSYEGVSGANVLTF. The CDR3 nucleotides are TGTGCCAGCAGTTATGAGGGGGTCTCTGGGGCCAACGTCCTGACTTTC.

The chain is built from TRBV13 and TRBJ2-5; weak D call: TRBD1 (5 bases). The germline gives CDR1 PRHDT, CDR2 FYEKMQ (reference sequence). Between the trimmed V and J ends, which lost 1 base and 0 bases, there was a span of 9 bases. The CDR3 has 15 residues. CDR3 residues: CASSLATGYQETQYF. The DNA of the CDR3 is TGTGCCAGCAGCTTAGCCACAGGTTACCAAGAGACCCAGTACTTC.

The chain joins TRBV6-5 to TRBJ2-5; TRBD1 matches 11 bases. The J call is doubtful: the DNA matches TRBJ2-7 better. The CDR3 runs to 15 residues. CDR1 and CDR2 (germline): MNHEY, SVGAGI. The CDR3 DNA sequence: TGTGCCAGCAGTGCCCCGGGACAGGGGGTCTACGAGCAGTACTTC. Translating gives CASSAPGQGVYEQYF.

The rearrangement joins TRBV9 to TRBJ2-5, with 9 bases identical to TRBD1. Germline V CDR1 and CDR2: SGDLS, YYNGEE. This CDR3 is 14 amino acids long. V lost 0 bases, J lost 4 bases, and 1 base stayed unmatched. The CDR3 spells CASSVEQGAETQYF. The CDR3 DNA reads TGTGCCAGCAGCGTAGAACAGGGGGCAGAGACCCAGTACTTC.

The chain has TRBV7-2 and TRBJ2-5; D possibly corresponds to TRBD2 (6 bases). V was shortened by 5 bases and J by 5 bases, with 18 bases between the two germline ends. CDR3 size: 15 residues. Germline CDR1 reads SGHTA; CDR2 reads FQGNSA. The CDR3 reads CASSAGNVGGETQYF. As DNA, the CDR3 is TGTGCCAGCAGCGCCGGAAACGTTGGGGGGGAGACCCAGTACTTC.

The chain carries TRBV6-5 and TRBJ2-5, with D uncertain. CDR3 length equals 13 residues. Trimming shortened V by 5 bases and J by 5 bases, and 12 bases separated the two germline ends. CDR1 MNHEY and CDR2 SVGAGI come from the germline V gene. The CDR3 reads CASSPGIRETQYF. In DNA form, the CDR3 reads TGTGCCAGCAGTCCCGGTATAAGGGAGACCCAGTACTTC.

V and J are TRBV5-1 and TRBJ1-2, with TRBD1 matching 9 bases. CDR3 length equals 14 residues. CDR1 SGHRS and CDR2 YFSETQ come from the germline V gene. J gave up 6 bases and V 1 base, and 4 bases lay outside the gene matches. The CDR3, as DNA: TGCGCCAGCAGCTTGAGGGGGGACAGGGATGGCTACACCTTC. Translation: CASSLRGDRDGYTF.

In DNA form, the CDR3 reads TGTGCCAGCAGCAGGGGGGCAGGCCGCGAGCAGTACTTC. Protein product: CASSRGAGREQYF. The genes are TRBV7-3 and TRBJ2-7; D might be TRBD1 or TRBD2, each matching 6 bases. In germline, CDR1 is SGHTA, CDR2 FQGTGA. Trimming took 5 bases from V and 6 from J, leaving 14 bases between them. CDR3 size: 13 residues.

The count of this clone is one. The chain carries TRBV4-2 and TRBJ1-4; tentative D call: TRBD1 (6 bases). V lost 0 bases and J lost 16, with 18 bases in between. Germline V lookup: CDR1 LGHNA, CDR2 YNFKEQ. This CDR3 has 14 amino acids. CDR3: CASSQDLRGVETFF. In DNA form, the CDR3 reads TGTGCCAGCAGCCAAGATCTAAGGGGGGTGGAAACGTTTTTT.

V is TRBV19 and J is TRBJ1-2; D uncertain. With 7 bases removed from V and 0 bases from J, the gap between germline ends came to 15 bases. Germline V gene data show CDR1 as LNHDA and CDR2 as SQIVND (reference sequence). The length of the CDR3 is 15 residues. CDR3 in amino acids: CASTPTQGSNYGYTF. The CDR3 coding sequence is TGTGCCAGTACCCCGACTCAAGGCTCTAACTATGGCTACACCTTC. Variable domain in full (rest from reference TRBV19 and TRBJ1-2): DGGITQSPKYLFRKEGQNVTLSCEQNLNHDAMYWYRQDPGQGLRLIYYSQIVNDFQKGDIAEGYSVSREKKESFPLTVTSAQKNPTAFYLCASTPTQGSNYGYTFGSGTRLTVV.

CDR3 sequence reads: CAITDSGGLYNEQFF. Here the CDR3 DNA reads TGTGCCATCACCGATAGCGGGGGGCTATACAATGAGCAGTTCTTC. This chain connects TRBV10-3 to TRBJ2-1; 10 positions match TRBD2. The CDR3 is made up of 15 amino acids. The germline gives CDR1 ENHRY, CDR2 SYGVKD. After removal of 7 bases from V and 4 bases from J, the junction contained 7 bases not matched to a gene.

J is TRBJ2-1 and V is TRBV19; D not certain. Deletions cut 3 bases from V and 4 bases from J, with 4 bases between. This CDR3 is 12 amino acids long. CDR1 and CDR2 (germline): LNHDA, SQIVND (reference sequence). The CDR3 bases are TGTGCCAGTAGTATGCAATACAATGAGCAGTTCTTC. Protein sequence: CASSMQYNEQFF.

The chain employs TRBV30 and TRBJ1-2; D is unclear. The germline V and J ends were trimmed by 2 bases and 3 bases, with 22 bases remaining between them. Germline CDR1 is GTSNPN and CDR2 is SVGIG (reference sequence). The CDR3 totals 17 residues. The CDR3 nucleotides are TGTGCCTGGAGTACCGGAAGGGCCCGAGGCAGTCACTATGGCTACACCTTC. Its protein is CAWSTGRARGSHYGYTF.

This clone was picked up a small number of times. The chain joins TRBV10-2 to TRBJ2-5; D is undetermined. This CDR3 is 12 amino acids long. Germline loops: CDR1 WSHSY, CDR2 SAAADI. V lost 3 bases to trimming and J lost 5 bases, with 7 bases between them. The CDR3 DNA is TGCGCCAGCAGTGAAGTACCGGAGACCCAGTACTTC. Translated: CASSEVPETQYF.

This clone was detected only once. This rearrangement joins TRBV6-5 to TRBJ2-1, with a weak D call TRBD2 (5 bases). CDR1 and CDR2 (germline): MNHEY, SVGAGI. The length of the CDR3 is 13 residues. Trimming removed 4 bases from V and 10 bases from J, with 14 bases in between. The DNA for the CDR3 is TGTGCCAGCAGTTGGCAGCCTGAGGGAGAGCAGTTCTTC. Its protein is CASSWQPEGEQFF.

The V and J genes are TRBV7-9 and TRBJ1-1; no definite D call. V lost 1 base to trimming and J lost 6 bases, with 9 bases between them. This CDR3 contains 13 residues. The germline gives CDR1 SEHNR, CDR2 FQNEAQ (reference sequence). This chain's CDR3 is CASSLVVGSEAFF. The CDR3 DNA sequence: TGTGCCAGCAGCTTAGTTGTGGGGTCTGAAGCTTTCTTT.

The V gene is TRBV5-5, the J gene TRBJ2-7, with D perhaps TRBD1 or TRBD2 (5 bases each). The V gene lost 3 bases and the J gene lost 6 bases, with 19 bases spanning the gap. Germline V lookup: CDR1 SGHKS, CDR2 YYEKEE (reference sequence). This CDR3 contains 15 residues. The CDR3: CASSWQHGTQGEQYF. CDR3 nucleotide sequence: TGTGCCAGCAGCTGGCAGCACGGGACCCAGGGCGAGCAGTACTTC.

The chain carries TRBV2 and TRBJ1-1; D not certain. Deletions cut 4 bases from V and 4 bases from J, with 13 bases between. The CDR3 totals 14 residues. CDR1 and CDR2 from the germline V gene are SNHLY and FYNNEI. CDR3 sequence (DNA): TGTGCCAGCAGTGTGCAAGGCTCTGCCACTGAAGCTTTCTTT. It translates to CASSVQGSATEAFF.

The chain has TRBV4-2 and TRBJ2-7; D is unresolved. The CDR3 contains 14 residues. The V end lost 1 base, the J end lost 4 bases, and 11 bases lay between the germline ends. Germline-derived CDR1 and CDR2 are LGHNA and YNFKEQ. The CDR3 protein is CASSQGTQNYEQYF. CDR3 DNA sequence: TGTGCCAGCAGCCAAGGGACCCAAAATTACGAGCAGTACTTC.